A single TCR beta chain is shown here with its context. Its cognate antigen has yet to be identified. No much larger clonotype is one base removed from it; base qualities were not supplied. The sample belongs to a study of blood T cell repertoires in COVID-19 (dated by TCRdb to 2020 to 2021). For the study in its entirety: Samples covering the acute and convalescent phases of COVID-19 were provided by collaborators in the United States, Italy and Spain. Where HLA class I and class II types were available, the types were taken from metadata supplied by the sample provider, not from assay-based typing. The samples were drawn from the first 160 participants of the ongoing ImmuneRACE study and from 950 to 1,500 subjects provided by 6 global collaborators. The repertoires were made available in a free public database intended to serve as a resource for research on the immune response to SARS-CoV-2. The prospective study material was composed of cDNA or gDNA derived from T cells, B-cell-depleted T cells, or PBMCs. The dataset comprised deeply sampled blood TCRbeta repertoires from subjects exposed to, actively infected with, or recovered from COVID-19. Nearly every sample came with metadata listing a de-identified subject ID, COVID-19 status, age in years and sex.

Collaborating institutions collected whole blood in K2EDTA tubes following their own protocols. For TCRbeta analysis, collaborator samples were shipped as frozen whole blood, as isolated PBMCs, or as DNA extracted from either sample type. CDR3 length: 14 amino acids, cysteine to phenylalanine. Only the CDR3 portion is preserved as DNA: 42 bases, with reading frame beginning at the first base. The CDR1 and CDR2 encoded by the germline V gene are MNHEY and SVGAGI. The V end loses 7 bases and the J end loses 4 bases, and a stretch of 13 bases separates them. TCRbeta CDR3 regions were amplified from genomic DNA using the immunoSEQ Assay, a bias-controlled multiplex PCR. On the study's bioinformatics: The number of nucleated cells in each sample was estimated by amplification of reference gene primers within the assay. To quantify the absolute abundance of each unique TCRbeta CDR3 rearrangement, sequence reads were collapsed and filtered. For each sample, productive Simpson clonality was calculated as the square root of Simpson's diversity index across productive rearrangements. Imported from immuneACCESS, the table was reduced by TCRdb to in-frame sequences with V and J called. These copies leave out some clones; in studies compared against another copy, an unresolved V gene accounts for under half, and the cause of the remainder is not known. V and J calls and clone size are given by that table; D and trimming were obtained from the DNA. The sample table contains under 150,000 clones; only one count was recorded for over 75% of them. 1.8% of the sample belongs to the ten largest clones.

Broader findings and caveats from the paper: The quantity of clinical and demographic metadata differed by source and by participant and was supplied without curation.

The V and J genes are TRBV6-5 and TRBJ2-2; the D gene cannot be resolved reliably. The sequence came from a human donor with active COVID-19. The donor label of this sample is uncertain. The sample consisted of peripheral blood. The CDR3 protein is CASTRSVSTGELFF. The bases read TGTGCCAGCACGAGGTCCGTGTCCACCGGGGAGCTGTTTTTT.